This entry lists 15 T cell receptor beta chains sequenced from one sample in a study of T cell responses to AZD1222 COVID-19 vaccine. This table comes from immunoSEQ multiplex PCR, and its TCRdb copy is limited to in-frame clones, with some not included. The repertoire consists of 120,000 or so clones, with 75% to 90% occurring once and the leading ten covering roughly 10%. Specimen: peripheral blood, collected on day 0 of MenACWY control vaccination. These receptors were taken from an adult in good health.

The rearrangement uses TRBV12-5 and TRBJ2-1, with D possibly TRBD2 on 6 matching bases. The length of the CDR3 is 14 residues. The ends were cut back, 5 bases at V and 8 bases at J, with 16 bases in the middle. Germline V gene lookup returns CDR1 LGHNT and CDR2 FRNRAP. CDR3 sequence (DNA): TGTGCTAGTGGTCCCCGGGGAGCGGGTTATGAGCAGTTCTTC. This codes for CASGPRGAGYEQFF.

V is TRBV9 and J is TRBJ2-5, with D perhaps matching TRBD2 (5 bases). V was shortened by 1 base and J by 1 base, with 20 bases between the two germline ends. CDR3 size: 18 residues. Germline assignment: CDR1 SGDLS and CDR2 YYNGEE. The CDR3 spells CASSVIPRMRGLQETQYF. The CDR3 DNA sequence: TGTGCCAGCAGCGTAATACCCAGGATGAGAGGGCTCCAAGAGACCCAGTACTTC.

The chain links TRBV5-1 to TRBJ2-7; 9 bases are a match to TRBD1. V was clipped by 3 bases and J by 6 bases; unmatched bases: 4. The germline gives CDR1 SGHRS, CDR2 YFSETQ. The CDR3 length is 13 residues. CDR3 DNA sequence: TGCGCCAGCAGCTGGACAGGGGACTTCGAGCAGTACTTC. Translated: CASSWTGDFEQYF.

In this sample, this clone turned up once. The chain combines TRBV7-3 with TRBJ2-1; D possibly corresponds to TRBD1 (5 bases). V was shortened by 4 bases and J by 4 bases, with 11 bases between the two germline ends. The CDR3 is made up of 14 amino acids. Per germline, CDR1 SGHTA and CDR2 FQGTGA. For the CDR3, the DNA is TGTGCCAGCAGCTCCCTCCCAGGGTACAATGAGCAGTTCTTC. Protein: CASSSLPGYNEQFF.

The chain employs TRBV11-2 and TRBJ1-2, with 10 nucleotides matching TRBD1. V was clipped by 4 bases and J by 5 bases; unmatched bases: 13. Looked up from germline, CDR1 is SGHAT and CDR2 is FQNNGV. The CDR3 has 17 residues. The CDR3 DNA sequence: TGTGCCAGCAGCTCCTCCGACGGGACAGGGGCCCGTTATGGCTACACCTTC. Translation: CASSSSDGTGARYGYTF.

The V gene is TRBV10-1, the J gene TRBJ2-7; 8 bases align to TRBD1. This CDR3 comprises 14 residues. V lost 2 bases, J lost 3 bases, and 3 bases stayed unmatched. Germline CDR1 and CDR2: WNHNN and SYGVQD (reference sequence). This CDR3 is CASSEGQGYYEQYF. In nucleotides, the CDR3 is TGCGCCAGCAGTGAGGGACAGGGCTACTACGAGCAGTACTTC.

This chain links TRBV7-2 with TRBJ2-3; a weak D match, TRBD1 (6 bases). There are 17 residues in the CDR3. The V end lost 0 bases, the J end lost 8 bases, and 21 bases lay between the germline ends. Germline lookup yields CDR1 SGHTA and CDR2 FQGNSA. The CDR3 region is CASSLAGAGVGKGTQYF. The CDR3 DNA follows: TGTGCCAGCAGCTTAGCTGGGGCAGGGGTAGGGAAGGGTACGCAGTATTTT.

The chain links TRBV6-6 to TRBJ2-6, with a tentative D call TRBD2 (5 bases). This CDR3 is built from 15 residues. CDR1 and CDR2 from the germline V gene are MNHNY and SVGAGI (reference sequence). V shed 2 bases and J shed 2 bases, with 7 bases lying between them. The CDR3 spells CASSYDGAGANVLTF. The CDR3 nucleotides read TGTGCCAGCAGTTACGACGGGGCTGGGGCCAACGTCCTGACTTTC.

The rearrangement uses TRBV11-3 and TRBJ2-5; tentatively, D is TRBD1 (5 bases). Per the germline V gene, CDR1 is SGHNT and CDR2 is YENEEA. V lost 5 bases, J lost 5 bases, and 15 bases lay in between. The CDR3 consists of 14 residues. CDR3 loop: CASSPTWKGETQYF. In DNA form, the CDR3 reads TGTGCCAGCAGCCCGACATGGAAGGGGGAGACCCAGTACTTC.

The rearrangement links TRBV15 to TRBJ2-7; 7 nucleotides agree with TRBD2. In germline, CDR1 is LNHNV, CDR2 YYDKDF (reference sequence). The CDR3 totals 15 residues. Losses at the gene ends were 0 bases for V and 5 bases for J; bases not matched to a gene: 7. This chain's CDR3 is CATSRDSGGRNEQYF. The DNA of the CDR3 is TGTGCCACCAGCAGAGATTCCGGCGGGAGAAACGAGCAGTACTTC.

This clone came up a few times. This chain connects TRBV5-1 to TRBJ2-7; D is perhaps TRBD2 (6 bases). Trimming shortened V by 0 bases and J by 4 bases, and 20 bases separated the two germline ends. The CDR3 has 17 residues. Germline CDR1 is SGHRS and CDR2 is YFSETQ. The CDR3 region has the DNA TGCGCCAGCAGCTTGGTTGCGGGAATCCGCGGCGGGTACGAGCAGTACTTC. Protein sequence: CASSLVAGIRGGYEQYF.

The gene calls are TRBV12-3 or TRBV12-4 and TRBJ2-7; D is unclear. This CDR3 is built from 11 residues. V lost 6 bases to trimming and J lost 10 bases, with 13 bases between them. This chain's CDR3 is CASSPGQRQYF. DNA of the CDR3: TGTGCCAGCAGCCCTGGGCAGAGACAGTACTTC.

The CDR3 reads CASSVGTSADTQYF. CDR3 DNA: TGTGCCAGCAGCGTGGGCACTAGCGCAGATACGCAGTATTTT. The chain combines TRBV11-3 with TRBJ2-3, with TRBD2 identical over 7 bases. V was pared by 5 bases and J by 4 bases, with 6 bases of the junction left unmatched. The CDR3 spans 14 residues. The V gene's germline CDR1 is SGHNT and CDR2 YENEEA.

V usage is TRBV30 and J usage is TRBJ1-1; tentatively, D is TRBD1 (5 bases). Germline loops: CDR1 GTSNPN, CDR2 SVGIG (reference sequence). The CDR3 extends over 13 amino acids. Trimming removed 4 bases from V and 1 base from J, with 10 bases in between. As DNA, the CDR3 is TGTGCCTGGACCGTGGGGCCGAACACTGAAGCTTTCTTT. As protein: CAWTVGPNTEAFF.

The chain joins TRBV6-5 to TRBJ2-1; 9 bases fit TRBD1. This CDR3 is built from 15 residues. V lost 6 bases, J lost 9 bases, and 12 bases stayed unmatched. Germline CDR1 MNHEY, CDR2 SVGAGI. The CDR3 nucleotides are TGTGCCAGCAGCAAAGGACAGGGGCTGTTTGGTGAGCAGTTCTTC. Its translation is CASSKGQGLFGEQFF.